Presented here are 21 T cell receptor beta chains from one specimen sequenced in a study of graft-versus-host responses after intestinal transplantation. The repertoire was sequenced with immunoSEQ multiplex PCR; TCRdb's copy has only in-frame clones and lacks some. Among more than 65,000 clones listed, about nine tenths were seen once. Their antigen targets remain unknown. Sample: unstimulated CD8+ T cells sorted from spleen or lymph node cells, taken before transplant. These receptors originate from a human donor who was the organ donor for an intestinal transplant.

The genes are TRBV18 and TRBJ2-1; D is perhaps TRBD2 (6 bases). CDR1 is KGHSH and CDR2 is LQKENI in the germline V gene. The CDR3 is 14 amino acids. Trimming took off 3 bases at V and 6 bases at J, with 12 bases between the two ends. CDR3 sequence (DNA): TGTGCCAGCTCACCCAGGAGGGGCGGCAATGAGCAGTTCTTC. This encodes CASSPRRGGNEQFF.

This chain links TRBV5-6 with TRBJ2-3, with a tentative D call TRBD2 (6 bases). Germline lookup yields CDR1 SGHDT and CDR2 YYEEEE. V was clipped by 3 bases and J by 5 bases, with 13 bases between them. The CDR3 spans 14 residues. The CDR3 DNA is TGTGCCAGCAGCTGGCGGGATGCGGGAGATACGCAGTATTTT. Its protein product is CASSWRDAGDTQYF. The full variable domain, its missing parts supplied by reference TRBV5-6 and TRBJ2-3, is DAGVTQSPTHLIKTRGQQVTLRCSPKSGHDTVSWYQQALGQGPQFIFQYYEEEERQRGNFPDRFSGHQFPNYSSELNVNALLLGDSALYLCASSWRDAGDTQYFGPGTRLTVL.

This rearrangement joins TRBV27 to TRBJ2-7; the match to TRBD1 covers 8 bases. Germline V gene sequence: CDR1 MNHEY, CDR2 SMNVEV (reference sequence). J gave up 2 bases and V 5 bases, and 5 bases lay outside the gene matches. The CDR3 loop spans 14 amino acids. This CDR3 is CASSIRGLTYEQYF. For the CDR3, the DNA is TGTGCCAGCAGTATCAGGGGGCTCACCTACGAGCAGTACTTC.

This rearrangement joins TRBV7-3 to TRBJ2-3; TRBD2 agrees at 8 bases. CDR3 size: 15 residues. Trimming cost V 3 bases and J 6 bases; bases outside gene matches: 8. CDR1 SGHTA and CDR2 FQGTGA come from the germline V gene. CDR3 DNA sequence: TGTGCCAGCAGCTTCGGGACTAGTCGCGGGGATACGCAGTATTTT. It yields the protein CASSFGTSRGDTQYF. The variable domain in full, with the rest retrieved from reference TRBV7-3 and TRBJ2-3, is GAGVSQTPSNKVTEKGKYVELRCDPISGHTALYWYRQSLGQGPEFLIYFQGTGAADDSGLPNDRFFAVRPEGSVSTLKIQRTERGDSAVYLCASSFGTSRGDTQYFGPGTRLTVL.

The chain joins TRBV9 to TRBJ2-3; no definite D call. The germline V and J ends were trimmed by 1 base and 5 bases, with 8 bases remaining between them. Germline loops: CDR1 SGDLS, CDR2 YYNGEE. This CDR3 region has 13 residues. The CDR3 region is CASSVFSGDTQYF. The CDR3 region has the DNA TGTGCCAGCAGCGTATTTAGTGGAGATACGCAGTATTTT.

This sequence joins TRBV4-3 and TRBJ1-4, with 7 bases aligning to TRBD1. The V gene end was trimmed by 0 bases and the J gene end by 7 bases; junction bases not matched to a gene: 8. This CDR3 spans 16 amino acids. Germline loops: CDR1 LGHNA, CDR2 YSLEER. Written as DNA, the CDR3 is TGCGCCAGCAGCCAAGACCGACAGGGAGGAGGTGAAAAACTGTTTTTT. Encoded protein: CASSQDRQGGGEKLFF.

This clone showed up just once. V gene TRBV27 combines with J gene TRBJ1-4; D might be TRBD1 (5 bases). Germline V gene data show CDR1 as MNHEY and CDR2 as SMNVEV (reference sequence). V was cut by 3 bases and J by 10 bases, with 15 bases left in between. The CDR3 totals 14 residues. The CDR3 protein is CASSLTAWGRKLFF. As DNA, the CDR3 is TGTGCCAGCAGTTTGACAGCTTGGGGCCGAAAACTGTTTTTT.

The chain is built from TRBV7-8 and TRBJ1-1; D gene uncertain. The V end was cut by 2 bases, the J end by 2 bases, with 12 bases between. Germline loops: CDR1 SGHVS, CDR2 FQNEAQ. CDR3 length: 15 residues. CDR3: CASSLLGSSNTEAFF. For the CDR3, the DNA is TGTGCCAGCAGCTTATTGGGCAGCTCAAACACTGAAGCTTTCTTT.

V gene TRBV6-6 combines with J gene TRBJ1-3; 9 nucleotides align to TRBD1. The ends lost 0 bases at V and 3 bases at J; junction bases unmatched: 3. Germline assignment: CDR1 MNHNY and CDR2 SVGAGI (reference sequence). CDR3 size: 16 residues. The CDR3 DNA follows: TGTGCCAGCAGTTACTCGGGACAGGGAGATGGAAACACCATATATTTT. As protein: CASSYSGQGDGNTIYF.

This chain joins TRBV4-2 and TRBJ2-4; no reliable D call. The CDR3 has 13 residues. V was clipped by 2 bases and J by 3 bases, with 5 bases between them. The germline V gene has CDR1 LGHNA and CDR2 YNFKEQ. DNA for the CDR3: TGTGCCAGCAGCCAAACTGGCAAAAACATTCAGTACTTC. This translates into CASSQTGKNIQYF.

V is TRBV7-8 and J is TRBJ1-6, with D possibly matching TRBD1 (6 bases). Germline V lookup: CDR1 SGHVS, CDR2 FQNEAQ. The CDR3 is made up of 20 amino acids. V lost 5 bases and J lost 0, with 23 bases in between. The CDR3 DNA sequence: TGTGCCAGCAGCCCAAACCCTGCCGGGACACTGAGCTCCTATAATTCACCCCTCCACTTT. Protein product: CASSPNPAGTLSSYNSPLHF.

V usage is TRBV7-9 and J usage is TRBJ1-2; 9 bases fit TRBD1. Germline CDR1 and CDR2: SEHNR and FQNEAQ (reference sequence). V lost 1 base, J lost 6 bases, and 0 bases stayed unmatched. The CDR3 is made up of 13 amino acids. For the CDR3, the DNA is TGTGCCAGCAGCTTAGGACAGGGGGATGGCTACACCTTC. This sequence encodes CASSLGQGDGYTF.

The CDR3 DNA follows: TGTGCCAGCAGCGTGGGGGGGGATAATCAGCCCCAGCATTTT. This codes for CASSVGGDNQPQHF. The rearrangement joins TRBV9 to TRBJ1-5, with a weak D call TRBD1 (5 bases). CDR1 SGDLS and CDR2 YYNGEE come from the germline V gene. V was cut by 2 bases and J by 4 bases, with 10 bases left in between. The CDR3 sequence is 14 residues long.

Turning to this clone: Sequence at one end of the junction differs from germline and may be a read error. This same CDR3 is encoded by further DNA sequences in the sample. The chain combines TRBV19 with TRBJ1-6; no clear D gene. The CDR3 runs to 13 residues. Germline values: CDR1 LNHDA, CDR2 SQIVND (reference sequence). This chain's CDR3 is CASSAGGNSPLHF. CDR3 nucleotides: TGTGCCAGTAGCGCGGGAGGGAATTCACCCCTTCACTTT.

The chain has TRBV28 and TRBJ2-5, with TRBD2 identical over 8 bases. Germline CDR1 MDHEN, CDR2 SYDVKM. The CDR3 length is 15 residues. J lost 1 base, V lost 7 bases, and 8 bases had no gene match. In nucleotides, the CDR3 is TGTGCCAGCAACACAAGACTAGCGAGCCAAGAGACCCAGTACTTC. It specifies CASNTRLASQETQYF.

V and J are TRBV6-1 and TRBJ2-7; D might be TRBD1 (5 bases). CDR1 MNHNS and CDR2 SASEGT come from the germline V gene. The CDR3 has 15 amino acids. Trimming pared 4 bases from V and 0 bases from J, leaving 13 bases between. This CDR3 is CASSAPPGSSYEQYF. CDR3 DNA sequence: TGTGCCAGCAGTGCACCCCCAGGGTCCTCCTACGAGCAGTACTTC.

V usage is TRBV4-1 and J usage is TRBJ1-1; the D is unclear. Germline lookup yields CDR1 MGHRA and CDR2 YSYEKL. V was trimmed by 1 base and J by 5 bases, leaving 5 bases between them. The CDR3 totals 12 residues. The CDR3 DNA sequence: TGCGCCAGCAGCCAAGGCTATACTGAAGCTTTCTTT. It is translated as CASSQGYTEAFF.

The chain employs TRBV19 and TRBJ2-7, with D maybe TRBD1 (6 bases). The CDR3 covers 13 residues. V shed 7 bases and J shed 4 bases, with 14 bases lying between them. CDR1 is LNHDA and CDR2 is SQIVND in the germline V gene (reference sequence). This chain's CDR3 is CASNAGDSYEQYF. CDR3 bases: TGTGCCAGTAATGCAGGGGATAGTTACGAGCAGTACTTC.

In DNA, the CDR3 is TGTGCCAGCAGCTGGAAGGGGGGGACCGAAGGCTACACCTTC. It translates to CASSWKGGTEGYTF. The rearrangement uses TRBV13 and TRBJ1-2; TRBD1 is a possible D gene (6 bases). Between the trimmed V and J ends, which lost 4 bases and 8 bases, there was a span of 17 bases. The CDR3 length is 14 residues. Germline V lookup: CDR1 PRHDT, CDR2 FYEKMQ (reference sequence).

The chain employs TRBV4-1 and TRBJ2-3, with 9 bases aligning to TRBD1. V shed 6 bases, J shed 0 bases, and the junction held 1 base outside the gene matches. This CDR3 has 14 residues. Germline assignment: CDR1 MGHRA and CDR2 YSYEKL. CDR3 region: CASRQGASTDTQYF. The DNA for the CDR3 is TGCGCCAGCAGACAGGGGGCAAGCACAGATACGCAGTATTTT.

The chain is built from TRBV19 and TRBJ1-6, with 9 positions matching TRBD1. From germline, CDR1 is LNHDA and CDR2 SQIVND (reference sequence). Trimming took 1 base from V and 7 from J; bases not matched to a gene: 5. This CDR3 region has 16 residues. CDR3 in DNA: TGTGCCAGTAGTATAGGCCTGGACAGGGGAAATTCACCCCTCCACTTT. It encodes CASSIGLDRGNSPLHF.